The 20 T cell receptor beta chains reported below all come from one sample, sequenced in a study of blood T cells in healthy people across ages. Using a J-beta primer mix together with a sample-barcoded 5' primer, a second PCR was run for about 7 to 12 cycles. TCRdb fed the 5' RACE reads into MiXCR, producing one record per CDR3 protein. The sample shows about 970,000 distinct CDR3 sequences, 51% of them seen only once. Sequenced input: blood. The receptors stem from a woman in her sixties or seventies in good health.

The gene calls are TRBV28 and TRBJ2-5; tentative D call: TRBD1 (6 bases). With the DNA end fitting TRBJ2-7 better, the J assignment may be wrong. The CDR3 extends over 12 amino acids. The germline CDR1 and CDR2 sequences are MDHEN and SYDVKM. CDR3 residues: CASTQGLYEQYF. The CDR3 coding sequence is TGTGCCAGCACACAGGGCCTCTACGAGCAGTACTTC.

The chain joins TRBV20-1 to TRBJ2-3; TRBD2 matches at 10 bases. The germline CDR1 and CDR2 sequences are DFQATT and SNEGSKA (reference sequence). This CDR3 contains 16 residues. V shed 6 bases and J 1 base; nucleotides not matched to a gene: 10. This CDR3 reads CSAPGGGTSGTDTQYF. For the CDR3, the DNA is TGCAGTGCCCCCGGGGGTGGGACTAGCGGCACAGATACGCAGTATTTT.

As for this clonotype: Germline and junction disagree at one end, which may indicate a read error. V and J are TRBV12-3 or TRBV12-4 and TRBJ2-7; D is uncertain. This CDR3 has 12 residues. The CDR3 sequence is CATSFIRYEQYF. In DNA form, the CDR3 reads TGTGCCACCAGTTTTATCCGGTACGAGCAGTACTTC.

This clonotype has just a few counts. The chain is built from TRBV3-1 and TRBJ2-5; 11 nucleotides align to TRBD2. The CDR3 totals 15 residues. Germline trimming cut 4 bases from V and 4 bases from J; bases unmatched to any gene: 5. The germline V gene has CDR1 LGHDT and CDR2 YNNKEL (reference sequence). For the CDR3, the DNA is TGTGCCAGCAGCCGCCTCGGGACTAGCGGAGAGACCCAGTACTTC. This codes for CASSRLGTSGETQYF.

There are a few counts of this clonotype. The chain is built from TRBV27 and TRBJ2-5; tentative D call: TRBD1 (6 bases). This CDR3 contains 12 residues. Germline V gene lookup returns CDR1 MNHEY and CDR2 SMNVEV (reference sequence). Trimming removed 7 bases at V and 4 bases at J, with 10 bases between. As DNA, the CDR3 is TGTGCCAGCAAGGGGACAATAGAGACCCAGTACTTC. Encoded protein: CASKGTIETQYF.

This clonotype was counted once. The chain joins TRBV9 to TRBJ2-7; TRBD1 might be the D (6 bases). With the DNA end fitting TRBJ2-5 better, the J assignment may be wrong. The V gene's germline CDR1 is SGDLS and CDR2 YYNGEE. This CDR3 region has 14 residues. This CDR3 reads CASSVGTELETQYF. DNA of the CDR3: TGTGCCAGCAGCGTAGGGACAGAATTGGAGACCCAGTACTTC.

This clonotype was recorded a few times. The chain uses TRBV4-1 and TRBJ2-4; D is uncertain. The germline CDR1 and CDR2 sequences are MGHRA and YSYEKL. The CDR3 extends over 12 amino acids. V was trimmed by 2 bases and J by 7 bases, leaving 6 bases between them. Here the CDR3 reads CASSQSANIQYF. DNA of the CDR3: TGCGCCAGCAGCCAATCGGCTAACATTCAGTACTTC.

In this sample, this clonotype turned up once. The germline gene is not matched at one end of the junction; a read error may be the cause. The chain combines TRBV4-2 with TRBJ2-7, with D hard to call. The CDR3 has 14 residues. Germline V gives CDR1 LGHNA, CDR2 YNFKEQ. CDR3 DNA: TGTGTCAGCAGCCAAGATTGGTTAACCTACGAGCAGTACTTC. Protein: CVSSQDWLTYEQYF.

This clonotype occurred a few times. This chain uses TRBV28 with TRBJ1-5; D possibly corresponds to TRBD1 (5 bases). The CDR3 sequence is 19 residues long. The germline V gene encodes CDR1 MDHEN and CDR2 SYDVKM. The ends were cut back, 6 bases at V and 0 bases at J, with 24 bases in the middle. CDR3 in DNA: TGTGCCAGCAGACCCACGACCGGGACGGATTTTTATAGCAATCAGCCCCAGCATTTT. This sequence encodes CASRPTTGTDFYSNQPQHF. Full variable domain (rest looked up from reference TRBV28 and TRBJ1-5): DVKVTQSSRYLVKRTGEKVFLECVQDMDHENMFWYRQDPGLGLRLIYFSYDVKMKEKGDIPEGYSVSREKKERFSLILESASTNQTSMYLCASRPTTGTDFYSNQPQHFGDGTRLSIL.

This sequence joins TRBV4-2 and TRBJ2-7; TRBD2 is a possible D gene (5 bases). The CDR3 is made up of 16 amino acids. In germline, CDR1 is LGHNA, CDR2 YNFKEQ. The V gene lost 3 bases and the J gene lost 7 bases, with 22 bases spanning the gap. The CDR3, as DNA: TGTGCCAGCAGCCAGCCCGGGGAGACATCAAACAATGAGCAGTACTTC. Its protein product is CASSQPGETSNNEQYF.

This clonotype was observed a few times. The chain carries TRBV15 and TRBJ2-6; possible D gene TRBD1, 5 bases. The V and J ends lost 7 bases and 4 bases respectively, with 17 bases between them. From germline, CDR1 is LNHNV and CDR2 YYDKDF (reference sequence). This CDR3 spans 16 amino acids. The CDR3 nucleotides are TGTGCCACCACCGAGGACATCGTTTTGGGGGCCAACGTCCTGACTTTC. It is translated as CATTEDIVLGANVLTF.

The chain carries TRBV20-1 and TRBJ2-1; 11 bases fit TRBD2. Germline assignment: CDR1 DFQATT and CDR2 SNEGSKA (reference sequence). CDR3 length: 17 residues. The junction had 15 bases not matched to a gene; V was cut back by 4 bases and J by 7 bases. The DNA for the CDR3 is TGCAGTGCTAAAATTACGGGACTAGCGGTCCTAGGGAATGAGCAGTTCTTC. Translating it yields CSAKITGLAVLGNEQFF.

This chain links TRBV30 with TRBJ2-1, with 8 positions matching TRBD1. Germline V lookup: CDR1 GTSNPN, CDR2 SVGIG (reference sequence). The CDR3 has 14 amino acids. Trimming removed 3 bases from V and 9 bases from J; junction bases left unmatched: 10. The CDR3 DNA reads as TGTGCCTGGAGGGTAGACAGGGGTAACAGTGAGCAGTTCTTC. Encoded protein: CAWRVDRGNSEQFF.

CDR3 sequence (DNA): TGTGCCAGCAGCTTGTTGGTCCCAGAGACCCAGTACTTC. It translates to CASSLLVPETQYF. The chain couples TRBV5-5 to TRBJ2-5; D gene uncertain. The CDR3 spans 13 residues. V was pared by 1 base and J by 4 bases, with 8 bases between. Per germline, CDR1 SGHKS and CDR2 YYEKEE (reference sequence).

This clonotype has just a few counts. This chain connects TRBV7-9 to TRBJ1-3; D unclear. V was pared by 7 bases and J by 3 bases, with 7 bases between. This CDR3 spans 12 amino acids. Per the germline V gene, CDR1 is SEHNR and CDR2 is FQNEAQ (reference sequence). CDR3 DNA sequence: TGTGCCAGCACCAGATTTGGAAACACCATATATTTT. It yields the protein CASTRFGNTIYF.

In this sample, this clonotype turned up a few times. The CDR3 DNA sequence: TGTGCCAGCTCAAGGCTCGGGACAGCAAATTCACCCCTCCACTTT. Encoded protein: CASSRLGTANSPLHF. V gene TRBV11-2 combines with J gene TRBJ1-6; 7 nucleotides align to TRBD1. Unmatched junction bases numbered 11, after V lost 8 bases and J lost 7 bases. Germline V lookup: CDR1 SGHAT, CDR2 FQNNGV. This CDR3 spans 15 amino acids.

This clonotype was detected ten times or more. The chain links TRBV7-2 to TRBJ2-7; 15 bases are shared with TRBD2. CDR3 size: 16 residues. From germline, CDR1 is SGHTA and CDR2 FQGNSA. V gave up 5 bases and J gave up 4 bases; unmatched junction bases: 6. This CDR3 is CASSGQGLAGGYEQYF. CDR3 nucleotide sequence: TGTGCCAGCAGCGGACAGGGACTAGCGGGAGGATACGAGCAGTACTTC.

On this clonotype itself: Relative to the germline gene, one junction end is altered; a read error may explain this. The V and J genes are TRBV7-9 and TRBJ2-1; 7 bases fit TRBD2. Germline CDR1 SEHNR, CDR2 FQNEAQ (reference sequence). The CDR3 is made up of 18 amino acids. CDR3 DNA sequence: TGTGCCAGCAGCTTAGGGTGGGGGGGAAACCGGCCCTACGATGAGCAGTTCTTC. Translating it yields CASSLGWGGNRPYDEQFF. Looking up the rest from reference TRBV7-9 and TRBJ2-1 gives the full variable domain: DTGVSQNPRHKITKRGQNVTFRCDPISEHNRLYWYRQTLGQGPEFLTYFQNEAQLEKSRLLSDRFSAERPKGSFSTLEIQRTEQGDSAMYLCASSLGWGGNRPYDEQFFGPGTRLTVL.

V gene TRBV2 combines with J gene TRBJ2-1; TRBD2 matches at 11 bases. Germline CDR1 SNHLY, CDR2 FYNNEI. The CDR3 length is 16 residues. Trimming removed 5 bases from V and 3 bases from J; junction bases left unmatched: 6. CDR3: CASSTLTSGSYNEQFF. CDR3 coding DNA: TGTGCCAGCAGTACTCTTACTAGCGGGAGCTACAATGAGCAGTTCTTC.

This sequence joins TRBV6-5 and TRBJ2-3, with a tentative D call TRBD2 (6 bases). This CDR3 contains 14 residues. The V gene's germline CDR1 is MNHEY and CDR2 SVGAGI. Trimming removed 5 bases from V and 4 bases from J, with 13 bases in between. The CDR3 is CASSGRGASDTQYF. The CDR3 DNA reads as TGTGCCAGCAGTGGGCGGGGCGCTTCAGATACGCAGTATTTT.